Each of the 19 T cell receptor beta chains below was sequenced from the same sample in a study of T cell clonality in common variable immunodeficiency. Only in-frame clones appear in the TCRdb table, and some are missing; sequencing was by immunoSEQ multiplex PCR. This sample carries about 37,000 clones, none of them present only once. The sequenced sample consisted of peripheral blood mononuclear cells. The receptor source for this set is a person aged 18-70 years in good health.

This clone has a count of ten or more. The CDR3 end falls 3 residues outside the read, so it is completed with the germline J gene. The V and J genes are TRBV19 and TRBJ1-2; TRBD1 matches at 7 bases. This CDR3 has 15 residues. J gave up 4 bases and V 5 bases, and 10 bases lay outside the gene matches. From germline, CDR1 is LNHDA and CDR2 SQIVND (reference sequence). CDR3: CASSSKDRDPYGYTF. The CDR3 DNA, read in part, is TGTGCCAGTAGTTCCAAAGACAGGGACCCCTATGGC.

The table lists this clone with many counts. The read stops 3 residues short of the end of the CDR3; the missing end is completed from the germline J gene. The V call is TRBV11-2, the J call TRBJ1-4, with D perhaps TRBD1 (5 bases). Deletions cut 7 bases from V and 5 bases from J, with 11 bases between. The CDR3 has 13 residues. In germline, CDR1 is SGHAT, CDR2 FQNNGV. Partial CDR3 DNA: TGTGCCAGCACGGGGGGATTGAATGAAAAA. Its protein product is CASTGGLNEK. The full CDR3 is CASTGGLNEKLFF.

This clone was counted ten times or more. The read comes to an end 3 residues before the CDR3 does, leaving the germline J gene to fill in the end. This rearrangement joins TRBV2 to TRBJ2-7; no clear D. Trimming took off 8 bases at V and 0 bases at J, with 14 bases between the two ends. CDR3 length equals 14 residues. Looked up from germline, CDR1 is SNHLY and CDR2 is FYNNEI. The CDR3 region is CASLHRPSSYEQYF. The covered CDR3 bases are TGTGCCAGCCTCCACAGACCGAGCTCCTACGAG.

This clone was seen ten or more times. The CDR3 bases that were read are TGCGCCAGCAGCCTGCACGGACAGCCTGGC. It is translated as CASSLHGQPG. The CDR3 as a whole reads CASSLHGQPGYTF. The rearrangement joins TRBV5-1 to TRBJ1-2, with a tentative D call TRBD1 (6 bases). The CDR3 goes on 3 residues after the read ends, and that part is filled in from the germline J gene. Germline CDR1 reads SGHRS; CDR2 reads YFSETQ. This CDR3 contains 13 residues. V was trimmed by 4 bases and J by 7 bases, leaving 14 bases between them.

The sample holds many counts of this clone. With the read ending 3 residues before the CDR3 end, the germline J gene is used to fill in that end. The rearrangement links TRBV12-3 or TRBV12-4 to TRBJ1-5, with D possibly being TRBD1 (5 bases). V was cut by 6 bases and J by 5 bases, with 14 bases left in between. This CDR3 is built from 14 residues. This CDR3 reads CASRLSRGYQPQHF. Partial CDR3 DNA: TGTGCCAGCAGACTCTCAAGGGGTTATCAGCCC.

This clone was counted at least ten times. The read ends 3 residues early relative to the CDR3; the germline J gene fills the gap. The chain links TRBV7-9 to TRBJ2-7; TRBD2 aligns across 9 bases. V lost 5 bases to trimming and J lost 0 bases; unmatched junction nucleotides: 2. CDR3 size: 14 residues. Germline loops: CDR1 SEHNR, CDR2 FQNEAQ (reference sequence). The CDR3 sequence is CASSPSGASYEQYF. CDR3 DNA (partial): TGTGCCAGCAGCCCTAGCGGGGCCTCCTACGAG.

Ten or more counts support this clone. CDR3 sequence: CSARGLQGTGELFF. Partial CDR3 DNA: TGCAGTGCTAGGGGGCTCCAAGGGACCGGGGAG. The rearrangement joins TRBV20-1 to TRBJ2-2; D possibly corresponds to TRBD1 (5 bases). The read ends 3 residues early relative to the CDR3; the germline J gene fills the gap. This CDR3 contains 14 residues. Deletions cut 3 bases from V and 5 bases from J, with 13 bases between. Per the germline V gene, CDR1 is DFQATT and CDR2 is SNEGSKA (reference sequence).

Many counts were recorded for this clone. The CDR3 region is CSVLAGSGNTGELFF. The CDR3 DNA, read in part, is TGCAGCGTTTTAGCGGGGAGCGGTAACACCGGGGAG. The J gene is TRBJ2-2, the V gene TRBV29-1; TRBD2 agrees at 8 bases. The missing CDR3 end, 3 residues past where the read stops, is filled in from the germline J gene. CDR1 and CDR2 (germline): SQVTM, ANQGSEA. The V and J ends lost 5 bases and 2 bases, in that order; junction bases with no gene match: 7. The CDR3 totals 15 residues.

This clone was recorded many times. The read gets to within 3 residues of the CDR3 end, and the germline J gene fills in the rest. The V gene is TRBV20-1, the J gene TRBJ2-1; D might be TRBD2 (5 bases). The V gene lost 2 bases and the J gene lost 4 bases, with 15 bases spanning the gap. This CDR3 contains 15 residues. Germline CDR1 DFQATT, CDR2 SNEGSKA (reference sequence). The part of the CDR3 DNA that was read is TGCAGTGCTAGATCCGGAAGCGGACCTTACAATGAG. This translates into CSARSGSGPYNE. The CDR3 reads in full as CSARSGSGPYNEQFF.

This clone showed up just a few times. Read coverage stops 3 residues before the CDR3 terminus; the germline J gene supplies the remainder. The genes are TRBV2 and TRBJ1-1, with D possibly matching TRBD1 (5 bases). CDR1 SNHLY and CDR2 FYNNEI come from the germline V gene. V lost 4 bases and J 7 bases, leaving 10 bases between the germline ends. The CDR3 extends over 12 amino acids. The CDR3 loop is CASSGQGSEAFF. CDR3 bases read: TGTGCCAGCAGTGGCCAGGGCAGTGAA.

This clone was seen repeatedly, ten times or more. The CDR3 goes on 3 residues after the read ends, and that part is filled in from the germline J gene. This sequence joins TRBV12-3 or TRBV12-4 and TRBJ1-5; D might be TRBD1 (5 bases). This CDR3 spans 13 amino acids. The V gene lost 6 bases and the J gene lost 7 bases, with 13 bases spanning the gap. CDR3: CASSPRTSQPQHF. The sequenced part of the CDR3 DNA is TGTGCCAGCAGCCCACGGACATCACAGCCC.

The table lists this clone with many counts. The read halts 3 residues ahead of the CDR3 end, with the missing end drawn from the germline J gene. The rearrangement joins TRBV7-9 to TRBJ2-7; 9 bases fit TRBD1. Germline V CDR1 and CDR2: SEHNR, FQNEAQ (reference sequence). The CDR3 totals 15 residues. J was trimmed by 2 bases and V by 5 bases; bases with no gene match: 7. CDR3 DNA, as far as it was read: TGTGCCAGCAGCATTATGACAGGGGGTCCCTACGAG. It specifies CASSIMTGGPYE. The complete CDR3 reads CASSIMTGGPYEQYF.

There are many counts of this clone. The read gets to within 3 residues of the CDR3 end, and the germline J gene fills in the rest. V is TRBV28 and J is TRBJ1-3, with D unclear. The CDR3 totals 15 residues. Trimming stripped 5 bases from V and 0 bases from J, with 11 bases between. CDR1 is MDHEN and CDR2 is SYDVKM in the germline V gene. The CDR3 sequence is CASSLSPSSGNTIYF. The sequenced CDR3 bases are TGTGCCAGCAGTCTTAGTCCGAGCTCTGGAAACACC.

The table lists this clone with many counts. The read comes to an end 3 residues before the CDR3 does, leaving the germline J gene to fill in the end. The gene calls are TRBV5-1 and TRBJ2-4; 7 bases align to TRBD2. V was clipped by 3 bases and J by 8 bases; unmatched bases: 14. Germline lookup yields CDR1 SGHRS and CDR2 YFSETQ. This CDR3 is built from 16 residues. The sequenced CDR3 bases are TGCGCCAGCAGCTCCTTCGGACGCGGGAGCTCTGACATT. Protein sequence: CASSSFGRGSSDI. The entire CDR3 protein is CASSSFGRGSSDIQYF.

This clone was counted many times. CDR3 DNA (partial): TGTGCCACGCAAGCTAGTATATCAGATACG. Its protein product is CATQASISDT. The CDR3 in its entirety is CATQASISDTQYF. The J gene is TRBJ2-3, the V gene TRBV24-1; D is unclear. Read coverage stops 3 residues before the CDR3 terminus; the germline J gene supplies the remainder. This CDR3 has 13 residues. CDR1 is KGHDR and CDR2 is SFDVKD in the germline V gene. The V and J ends lost 10 bases and 4 bases respectively, with 14 bases between them.

This clone was observed many times. The read ends 3 residues shy of where the CDR3 ends; the end is completed using the germline J gene. The rearrangement joins TRBV6-4 to TRBJ2-7, with a possible D match to TRBD1 (5 bases). This CDR3 spans 16 amino acids. The germline gives CDR1 MRHNA, CDR2 SNTAGT. Between the trimmed V and J ends, which lost 0 bases and 4 bases, there was a span of 16 bases. CDR3 DNA (partial): TGTGCCAGCAGTGACTCGAATCAGGGCAATGGTTACGAG. Protein sequence: CASSDSNQGNGYE. The whole CDR3 protein reads CASSDSNQGNGYEQYF.

This clone was counted ten times or more. The sequence runs out 3 residues before the end of the CDR3; the remainder is reconstructed from the germline J gene. The rearrangement uses TRBV5-1 and TRBJ1-1, with D hard to call. CDR3 size: 16 residues. V shed 1 base and J shed 0 bases, with 13 bases lying between them. The germline V gene encodes CDR1 SGHRS and CDR2 YFSETQ. This chain's CDR3 is CASSLTGATVNTEAFF. The sequenced part of the CDR3 DNA is TGCGCCAGCAGCTTGACTGGCGCCACAGTGAACACTGAA. The full variable domain, rest sourced from reference TRBV5-1 and TRBJ1-1, is KAGVTQTPRYLIKTRGQQVTLSCSPISGHRSVSWYQQTPGQGLQFLFEYFSETQRNKGNFPGRFSGRQFSNSRSEMNVSTLELGDSALYLCASSLTGATVNTEAFFGQGTRLTVV.

In its sample, this clone was seen many times. Partial CDR3 DNA: TGCAGTGCTGAGGGGAGGCGCAGCACTGGGAAAGATACG. This translates into CSAEGRRSTGKDT. The entire CDR3 is CSAEGRRSTGKDTQYF. The chain employs TRBV20-1 and TRBJ2-3; D may be TRBD2 (6 bases). Coverage ceases 3 residues before the CDR3 finishes, and the germline J gene fills in the end. The ends were cut back, 5 bases at V and 5 bases at J, with 23 bases in the middle. There are 16 residues in the CDR3. In germline, CDR1 is DFQATT, CDR2 SNEGSKA (reference sequence).

This clone was observed a handful of times. The read halts 3 residues ahead of the CDR3 end, with the missing end drawn from the germline J gene. J is TRBJ2-5 and V is TRBV14, with 7 bases lining up with TRBD1. Losses at the gene ends were 5 bases for V and 5 bases for J; bases not matched to a gene: 8. CDR1 and CDR2 from the germline V gene are SGHDN and FVKESK. This CDR3 has 14 residues. The DNA read from the CDR3 is TGTGCCAGCAGCAGATGGACAGGATGGGAGACC. Protein sequence: CASSRWTGWET. In full, the CDR3 is CASSRWTGWETQYF.